This TCR beta chain was recovered during a study of blood T cells in healthy people across ages (dated by TCRdb to between 2015 and 2016). With respect to the entire study: Template switching captured roughly one uniquely barcoded TCR beta cDNA molecule per two T cells in model experiments. Using deep sequencing normalized with unique cDNA molecular identifiers, the study measured how TCR beta repertoire diversity changes with age. The donors were divided into four age groups: young (average around 17 years), middle-aged (almost 40), aged (about 60) and long-lived (roughly 88). Donors of different ages were randomly distributed across sequencing lanes to avoid experimental bias. The study analyzed two additional independent replicas of 1 million unique cDNA reads from the same blood draw for two donors, one aged 18 to 29 and one aged 80 or older.

Receptor libraries were prepared by 5' RACE. A second PCR of about 7 to 12 cycles was performed with a sample-barcoded 5' primer and a J-beta primer mix. A template-switch 5' adaptor carrying 12 random nucleotides introduced a unique molecular identifier onto each TCR beta cDNA molecule. At least 2.5 million CDR3-containing paired-end reads were obtained from each sample. First-strand cDNA was synthesized from all RNA with the Mint cDNA synthesis kit, primed by a TRBC-specific oligonucleotide. Following uracil-DNA glycosylase treatment, a first 18-cycle PCR with universal primers M1SS and BC2_uni_R was performed on all cDNA. The original methods were these. For normalization, 1 million high-quality reads were randomly selected from each sample, with every read carrying a distinct molecular identifier. Reads with shared molecular identifiers were discarded instead of being binned into consensus sequences. CDR3 identification, clonotype clustering and error correction used MiTCR with a Q25 quality threshold and the strictest error-elimination algorithm. A nonparametric unseen species model with Euler transformation was used to estimate lower-bound total TCR beta diversity. TCRdb took the public reads, trimmed them with fastp at Q25, ran MiXCR for clone calling and kept in-frame beta chains. Records with the same CDR3 protein are collapsed into one entry carrying the most frequent genes and DNA. TCRdb, not the original authors, processed these V and J calls. The sample table shows approximately 2,000,000 distinct CDR3 sequences, and about 39% are seen once. Approximately 22% of the sample lies in the top ten.

Systemically healthy Caucasian individuals from Russia, 39 in total and aged about 6 to 95 years, were included as donors. Around 10 milliliters of peripheral blood were drawn from each donor into EDTA-treated Vacutainer tubes. Ficoll-Paque density-gradient centrifugation was used to isolate PBMCs, with at least 6.5 million per sample. Total RNA, at least 6 micrograms per sample, was extracted from PBMCs with Trizol reagent. Naive CD45RAhigh/CD27high T cell percentages were measured by flow cytometry on a PBMC aliquot from every donor. CDR1 is given as SQVTM and CDR2 as ANQGSEA, both from the germline V gene. V has 8 bases trimmed and J has 0 bases trimmed; junction bases matching no gene number 2. The CDR3, cysteine through phenylalanine, is 13 amino acids long. Only the CDR3 region is kept as DNA, spanning 39 bases read in frame from base 1. The research as a whole found: Estimates of total diversity from one million sequenced T cells were regarded as lower bounds and underestimates. Conclusive comparison of naive and antigen-experienced compartments was prevented by the profiling of bulk unsorted PBMCs. Observed TCR beta diversity per million T cells fell roughly linearly with age, and a significant reduction was already apparent by age roughly 40. Donor CMV infection status was unknown, potentially confounding age-related changes in expanded clonotypes. Compared with the aged group, the long-lived group had more naive CD4+ T cells, fewer expanded clones and increased TCR diversity, a pattern suggesting age selection. The percentage of naive T cells measured by flow cytometry correlated strongly with observed TCR beta diversity.

This clonotype was recorded a few times. Its target antigen remains unknown. The input lacks base qualities; no much larger clone sits a single base away. The clonotype originates from a human donor in good health. Sequencing used blood. The chain uses TRBV29-1 and TRBJ2-1, and 9 junctional nucleotides match TRBD2. The nucleotides read TGCAGCAGTAGCGGGAGCTCCTACAATGAGCAGTTCTTC. Translation gives CSSSGSSYNEQFF.